A selection of T cell receptor beta chains follows, all from one sample in a study of blood T cell repertoires in COVID-19. Clones were sequenced by immunoSEQ multiplex PCR, and TCRdb holds only the in-frame ones, with some missing. There are roughly 160,000 clones in the sample; approximately 81% occur only once, and 12% to 15% lies in the top ten. Sequenced: peripheral blood. The receptors were gathered from a man in his late teens or twenties with active or convalescent COVID-19. The CDR3 runs from the conserved cysteine through the conserved F or W. Fields, in order: J gene, D gene, V gene, clone size, CDR3 protein, CDR3 DNA. The D gene is left open where the match is weak. Size values are once, few and many counts, or a class for expanded clones, and some rows have none.

TRBJ2-2	TRBD1	TRBV5-6	NA	CASSLALTGTDPGELFF	TGTGCCAGCAGCTTGGCCCTCACCGGGACAGATCCCGGGGAGCTGTTTTTT
TRBJ2-1	NA	TRBV7-3	NA	CASSLARTNSYNEQFF	TGTGCCAGCAGTCTTGCGCGGACTAACTCCTACAATGAGCAGTTCTTC
TRBJ2-1	NA	TRBV19	NA	CASSMIGSRQFF	TGTGCCAGTAGTATGATCGGGTCGCGGCAGTTCTTC
TRBJ2-1	TRBD2	TRBV18	NA	CASSPPGRREGDNEQFF	TGTGCCAGCTCACCACCGGGACGGAGGGAGGGAGACAATGAGCAGTTCTTC
TRBJ1-4	NA	TRBV7-6	NA	CASSLGPVTTNEKLFF	TGTGCCAGCAGCTTAGGCCCGGTGACAACTAATGAAAAACTGTTTTTT
TRBJ2-2	TRBD1	TRBV27	NA	CASRMGQGRTGELFF	TGTGCCAGCCGGATGGGACAGGGAAGGACCGGGGAGCTGTTTTTT
TRBJ1-2	TRBD1	TRBV5-4	NA	CASRFGRGMGTNYGYTF	TGTGCCAGCAGGTTTGGCAGGGGGATGGGGACTAACTATGGCTACACCTTC
TRBJ1-2	NA	TRBV7-9	NA	CASSPESVNNYGYTF	TGTGCCAGCAGCCCCGAGAGTGTAAATAACTATGGCTACACCTTC
TRBJ2-7	TRBD1	TRBV4-1	NA	CASSLAPTGPPYEQYF	TGCGCCAGCAGCCTCGCCCCGACAGGGCCCCCCTACGAGCAGTACTTC
TRBJ2-2	NA	TRBV19	once	CASSITGYTGELFF	TGTGCCAGTAGTATAACAGGGTACACCGGGGAGCTGTTTTTT
TRBJ1-1	TRBD1	TRBV14	NA	CASSRETGRLAFF	TGTGCCAGCAGCCGGGAGACAGGGAGGTTAGCTTTCTTT
TRBJ1-6	NA	TRBV6-2/TRBV6-3	once	CASSYRRPNSPLHF	TGTGCCAGCAGTTACAGGAGACCGAATTCACCCCTCCACTTT
TRBJ2-3	TRBD2	TRBV29-1	NA	CSAGLAGGDTQYF	TGCAGCGCGGGACTAGCGGGGGGGGATACGCAGTATTTT
TRBJ1-2	NA	TRBV3-1/TRBV3-2	NA	CASSRLQGDYGYTF	TGTGCCAGCAGCCGACTACAGGGAGACTATGGCTACACCTTC
TRBJ1-3	TRBD1	TRBV14	NA	CASSQPKGTGMGNTIYF	TGTGCCAGCAGCCAACCTAAAGGGACAGGGATGGGAAACACCATATATTTT
TRBJ2-5	NA	TRBV7-9	NA	CASSLVLAQETQYF	TGTGCCAGCAGCTTAGTACTAGCCCAAGAGACCCAGTACTTC
TRBJ2-2	NA	TRBV7-2	few	CASSSGAGHTGELFF	TGTGCCAGCAGCTCAGGAGCAGGGCACACCGGGGAGCTGTTTTTT
TRBJ1-2	NA	TRBV5-1	once	CASSLDTGYGYTF	TGCGCCAGCAGCTTGGATACAGGCTATGGCTACACCTTC
TRBJ1-1	NA	TRBV6-6	NA	CASSSKTENTEAFF	TGTGCCAGCAGTTCCAAGACAGAGAACACTGAAGCTTTCTTT
TRBJ1-5	TRBD1	TRBV6-5	NA	CASIDRGLNQPQHF	TGTGCCAGCATCGACAGGGGGTTGAATCAGCCCCAGCATTTT
TRBJ1-1	TRBD1	TRBV18	NA	CASSHRQGASTEAFF	TGTGCCAGCTCACATCGACAGGGGGCGAGTACTGAAGCTTTCTTT
TRBJ2-1	TRBD2	TRBV2	NA	CASRGSGIGEQFF	TGTGCCAGCAGGGGAAGCGGGATCGGTGAGCAGTTCTTC
TRBJ2-1	NA	TRBV21-1	NA	CASSKDGLAVYNEQFF	TGTGCCAGCAGCAAAGACGGACTAGCGGTTTACAATGAGCAGTTCTTC
TRBJ2-1	TRBD2	TRBV7-9	NA	CASSLSGDEQFF	TGTGCCAGCAGCTTAAGCGGGGATGAGCAGTTCTTC
TRBJ1-6	TRBD1	TRBV14	NA	CASSLGGQGPSPLHF	TGTGCCAGCAGCCTCGGGGGACAGGGTCCCTCACCCCTCCACTTT
TRBJ1-3	NA	TRBV18	NA	CASSNYPPPMTETGNTIYF	TGTGCCAGCTCCAACTACCCTCCTCCTATGACGGAAACTGGAAACACCATATATTTT
TRBJ1-5	NA	TRBV6-2/TRBV6-3	NA	CASSSNRSNQPQHF	TGTGCCAGCAGTTCTAACAGGAGCAATCAGCCCCAGCATTTT
TRBJ2-5	TRBD1	TRBV12-3/TRBV12-4	NA	CASSRGGPETQYF	TGTGCCAGCAGTCGAGGGGGCCCGGAGACCCAGTACTTC
TRBJ2-7	NA	TRBV9	few	CASSGGDFYSYEQYF	TGTGCCAGCAGCGGGGGGGATTTCTACTCCTACGAGCAGTACTTC
TRBJ1-2	TRBD1	TRBV3-1/TRBV3-2	NA	CASRTRQGPYGYTF	TGTGCCAGCAGAACTCGACAGGGCCCCTATGGCTACACCTTC
TRBJ2-3	NA	TRBV7-2	NA	CASSPSHSTDTQYF	TGTGCCAGCAGCCCCAGTCACAGCACAGATACGCAGTATTTT
TRBJ2-5	TRBD1	TRBV19	NA	CASQRTGGRETQYF	TGTGCCAGTCAGAGGACAGGGGGACGAGAGACCCAGTACTTC